This T cell receptor beta chain was captured by sequencing in a study of technical replicates of blood from a handful of donors. Sequencing used immunoSEQ multiplex PCR; TCRdb keeps in-frame clones, though not all of them. The data contain more than 75,000 clones, nearly 96% of them seen just once; the ten biggest clones take up roughly 0.34%. The CDR3 totals 14 residues. The V and J ends lost 5 bases and 2 bases, in that order; junction bases with no gene match: 4. The germline CDR1 and CDR2 sequences are SEHNR and FQNEAQ (reference sequence). The specimen was T cells isolated from PBMCs. V is TRBV7-9 and J is TRBJ1-2; 8 bases are shared with TRBD1. This sequence was found in a human donor in good health. CDR3 sequence (DNA): TGTGCCAGCAGCCCCCGGACAGGGAACTATGGCTACACCTTC. Translated: CASSPRTGNYGYTF. Supplemented by reference TRBV7-9 and TRBJ1-2, the full variable domain reads DTGVSQNPRHKITKRGQNVTFRCDPISEHNRLYWYRQTLGQGPEFLTYFQNEAQLEKSRLLSDRFSAERPKGSFSTLEIQRTEQGDSAMYLCASSPRTGNYGYTFGSGTRLTVV.